This is a list of T cell receptor beta chains from one sample in a study of blood T cell repertoires in COVID-19. Measured with immunoSEQ multiplex PCR; TCRdb has only the in-frame clones, and not every one. The sample lists 150,000 to 200,000 clones, under 90% seen once, with about 14% in the top ten. Sequenced material: peripheral blood. These receptors originate from a woman in her seventies with COVID-19, enrolled during active disease. Each CDR3 is given with its conserved first and last residue. D genes are given only for firm matches. Clone size is stated in some rows and not others, as once, few, many or a class when expanded.

CDR3 DNA,CDR3 protein,V gene,D gene,clone size,J gene
TGTGCCAGCAGAGCATCCAATCAGCCCCAGCATTTT,CASRASNQPQHF,TRBV16,-,few,TRBJ1-5
TGTGCCAGCTCACAGGGAAACTATGGCTACACCTTC,CASSQGNYGYTF,TRBV28,-,-,TRBJ1-2
TGCGCCAGCAGCTTGGAGACTCAGCAATGGAACACTGAAGCTTTCTTT,CASSLETQQWNTEAFF,TRBV5-1,-,-,TRBJ1-1
TGTGCCAGCAGTGAGCCGACAGGGGGCGTCACAGATACGCAGTATTTT,CASSEPTGGVTDTQYF,TRBV6-1,TRBD1,once,TRBJ2-3
TGTGCCAGCGAGGCAGTCGGAAATACGCAGTATTTT,CASEAVGNTQYF,TRBV6-1,-,-,TRBJ2-3
TGTGCCAGCAGTTGGGACAGATCGAACACTGAAGCTTTCTTT,CASSWDRSNTEAFF,TRBV27,TRBD1,-,TRBJ1-1
TGTGCCAGCAGTGAAAGGAGGCCCCCACAAGAGACCCAGTACTTC,CASSERRPPQETQYF,TRBV2,-,-,TRBJ2-5
TGTGCCAGCACACTAGCGGGGTCATCTCAAGAGACCCAGTACTTC,CASTLAGSSQETQYF,TRBV2,TRBD2,-,TRBJ2-5
TGTGCCAGCAGTTTATCGATAACAGGGGGCTCCTATAATTCACCCCTCCACTTT,CASSLSITGGSYNSPLHF,TRBV27,TRBD1,-,TRBJ1-6
TGTGCCAGCAGACCCGGACAGGGATCTGAAGCTTTCTTT,CASRPGQGSEAFF,TRBV6-5,TRBD1,-,TRBJ1-1
TGTGCCAGTAGGCCCACAGGATCGAACACCGGGGAGCTGTTTTTT,CASRPTGSNTGELFF,TRBV19,-,-,TRBJ2-2
TGTGCCAGCAGCTTAATGGGGGCAGGGAAAGCCTACGAGCAGTACTTC,CASSLMGAGKAYEQYF,TRBV7-8,-,-,TRBJ2-7
TGTGCCAGCAGCCCCGACAGGGGCTGGTCGGCAACTAATGAAAAACTGTTTTTT,CASSPDRGWSATNEKLFF,TRBV27,TRBD1,-,TRBJ1-4
TGTGCCAGCAGCCAAGATCGACAGGGAAAGGGAGGCTACACCTTC,CASSQDRQGKGGYTF,TRBV14,TRBD1,-,TRBJ1-2
TGTGCCAGCAGCTTGAACACCGGGGAGCTGTTTTTT,CASSLNTGELFF,TRBV27,-,-,TRBJ2-2
TGTGCCACCCGCGGCCTAGCGGGTAACGCCGGGGAGCTGTTTTTT,CATRGLAGNAGELFF,TRBV2,TRBD2,once,TRBJ2-2
TGCGCCAGCAGCCAGCCTCCGGGACAGGATGGCTACACCTTC,CASSQPPGQDGYTF,TRBV5-1,TRBD1,-,TRBJ1-2
TGTGCCAGCAGCCCCGGGACTAGCGGAACGAATGAGCAGTTCTTC,CASSPGTSGTNEQFF,TRBV4-2,TRBD2,-,TRBJ2-1
TGTGCCAGCAGCCCCGGGACAAGCGTCGGTGAGCAGTTCTTC,CASSPGTSVGEQFF,TRBV11-3,-,-,TRBJ2-1
TGCGCCAGCAGCTTGGGACTAGCGGGCGGTGAGCAGTTCTTC,CASSLGLAGGEQFF,TRBV5-1,TRBD2,-,TRBJ2-1
TGTGCCAGCAGGACCTCCACGGGACAGGGATTCAATGAGCAGTTCTTC,CASRTSTGQGFNEQFF,TRBV27,TRBD1,once,TRBJ2-1
TGTGCCAGCCCGGGACTAGCGGGTTACGAGCAGTACTTC,CASPGLAGYEQYF,TRBV6-5,TRBD2,once,TRBJ2-7
TGTGCCAGTAGTATAGATCTCGTAGATACGCAGTATTTT,CASSIDLVDTQYF,TRBV19,-,many,TRBJ2-3
TGTGCCAGCAGACCCGGACAGGGAAGAGAAAAACTGTTTTTT,CASRPGQGREKLFF,TRBV25-1,TRBD1,-,TRBJ1-4
TGTGCCAGCAGAGCGGACAGGGACCGGGGAAACATTCAGTACTTC,CASRADRDRGNIQYF,TRBV2,TRBD1,-,TRBJ2-4
TGCAGCGTGGGGCGGGGTGAGGACACCGGGGAGCTGTTTTTT,CSVGRGEDTGELFF,TRBV29-1,-,-,TRBJ2-2
TGTGCCAGCAGTCTGACAGGGTCTCGGGAAAAACTGTTTTTT,CASSLTGSREKLFF,TRBV6-5,TRBD1,-,TRBJ1-4
TGCGCCAGCAGCCTCCGGGACAGGGATGATTCACCCCTCCACTTT,CASSLRDRDDSPLHF,TRBV5-1,TRBD1,-,TRBJ1-6
TGTGCCACCTCCGGCCCAGGACAGGGGAGGGATCAGCCCCAGCATTTT,CATSGPGQGRDQPQHF,TRBV19,TRBD1,-,TRBJ1-5
TGTGCCTGGAGTGTATTACGCGATCAGCCCCAGCATTTT,CAWSVLRDQPQHF,TRBV30,-,-,TRBJ1-5
TGTGCCAGCAGCTTGGATCTCAATGAGCAGTTCTTC,CASSLDLNEQFF,TRBV5-8,-,-,TRBJ2-1
TGTGCCAGCCCCGAGTTATACAATGAGCAGTTCTTC,CASPELYNEQFF,TRBV28,-,-,TRBJ2-1
TGTGCCAGCGGCCTTAATAATTCACCCCTCCACTTT,CASGLNNSPLHF,TRBV9,-,-,TRBJ1-6